The source of this T cell receptor beta chain is a study of molecular identifiers for immune sequencing clone quantification. CDR3 size: 15 residues. Germline-derived CDR1 and CDR2 are MGHRA and YSYEKL. The V end lost 0 bases, the J end lost 4 bases, and 13 bases lay between the germline ends. Previously published methods and listed TCR primers were used for the bulk TCR libraries. One entry per CDR3 protein, called by TCRdb with MiXCR from the PCR reads. The sample includes roughly 100,000 distinct CDR3 sequences, about 35% of them seen just once. Input material: naive CD8+ T cells from blood, with Jurkat cell RNA spiked in. Subset meaning: FACS-sorted CD8+CD4-CCR7+CD45RA+ naive T cells. The chain is built from TRBV4-1 and TRBJ2-7; a weak D match, TRBD1 (5 bases). This sequence was found in a human donor in good health. Some libraries in this study had Jurkat cell RNA spiked in. The CDR3 loop reads CASSQDPWAGYEQYF. CDR3 nucleotide sequence: TGCGCCAGCAGCCAAGACCCATGGGCAGGGTACGAGCAGTACTTC.